This TCR beta chain was profiled in a study of neurological immune-mediated disorders. It was from 2 million PBMCs stored at -80 C that the unsorted libraries were obtained. V was pared by 10 bases and J by 2 bases, with 9 bases between. The CDR3 consists of 12 residues. Germline assignment: CDR1 KGHDR and CDR2 SFDVKD. A single run covered 15-18 subjects with over 180 million TCR-beta sequences. MiXCR, applied by TCRdb to the 5' RACE reads, yields one record per CDR3 protein. Found here are about 62,000 distinct CDR3 sequences, 3% to 4% of them singletons; the top ten hold roughly 2%. This clonotype came up many times.

The chain combines TRBV24-1 with TRBJ2-3; no reliable D call. The specimen sequenced was PBMCs. The sequence derives from a woman in her 50s with multiple sclerosis. CDR3 sequence reads: CATGPNTDTQYF. In DNA form, the CDR3 reads TGTGCCACAGGGCCCAACACAGATACGCAGTATTTT.